This T cell receptor (beta chain) was sequenced for a study of regulatory T cells in long-lasting Graves disease. Study-wide results and caveats: Shared public clonotypes totalled around 2,900 in persistent patients, compared with about 970 in new patients. For persistent Graves' patients, TCR diversity was lower than for newly diagnosed ones.

As to time point: persistent/refractory GD, antithyroid drugs over 5 years with positive TRAb. There was RNA extracted from PBMCs, and the TCR library was made from it. The authors diagnosed Graves' disease using American Thyroid Association guidelines. Relying on iRepertoire HTBI primers and Arm-PCR of CDR3 regions, the team built TCR beta libraries. TCRdb independently ran MiXCR on the multiplex PCR reads; one entry per CDR3 protein. The sample contains around 430,000 distinct CDR3 sequences, approximately 22% of which appear only once. Note on this clonotype: Its target is unknown.

Trimming at V came to 4 bases and at J to 14 bases, leaving 10 bases not matched to a gene. Germline V CDR1 and CDR2: SGHDT, YYEEEE. CDR3 length equals 14 residues. The sequences come from peripheral blood mononuclear cells (PBMCs), collected when the disease was refractory, from a patient treated with antithyroid drugs. This clonotype originated in a female donor with Graves disease. The rearrangement links TRBV5-6 to TRBJ1-6, with 9 bases lining up with TRBD1. The CDR3: CASSQGQGRSALHF. CDR3 in DNA: TGTGCCAGCAGCCAGGGACAGGGAAGGAGCGCCCTCCACTTT.